This T cell receptor (beta chain) was found in a study of blood T cell repertoires in COVID-19. Study-level information: PBMCs, B-cell-depleted T cells, or T cells were the source of the cDNA or gDNA that made up the material.

After removal of 5 bases from V and 7 bases from J, the junction contained 15 bases not matched to a gene. CDR3 length equals 17 residues. Germline V gene data show CDR1 as SEHNR and CDR2 as FQNEAQ (reference sequence). As handled by the study authors: For nucleated cells, counts were estimated from reference gene primer amplification. Using immunoSEQ multiplex PCR, the repertoire was profiled, and TCRdb retains in-frame clones only, with some absent. Clone size and V and J calls were adopted from that table, with D and trimming inferred from the DNA. The sample holds about 200,000 clones, 70% to 90% seen once.

Material: peripheral blood. This TCR derives from a man in his 60s with acute or convalescent COVID-19. J is TRBJ2-1 and V is TRBV7-9; 9 bases fit TRBD1. The CDR3 region has the DNA TGTGCCAGCAGCCCTAATACCGGGACAGGGAAAAGGAATGAGCAGTTCTTC. Residues: CASSPNTGTGKRNEQFF.